The 5 T cell receptor beta chains below come from one sample, sequenced in a study of cytotoxic CD8 clonotypes in ibrutinib-treated CLL. Generated by immunoSEQ multiplex PCR, the TCRdb table keeps only in-frame clones and is missing some. The data contain 110,000 to 150,000 clones, 75% to 80% of them singletons. The sample here was PBMCs, taken after 24 months of ibrutinib treatment. The receptor set was obtained from a human donor with chronic lymphocytic leukemia.

The chain employs TRBV7-9 and TRBJ2-7, with 8 bases fitting TRBD2. This CDR3 contains 15 residues. V shed 5 bases and J 5 bases; nucleotides not matched to a gene: 11. Germline CDR1 is SEHNR and CDR2 is FQNEAQ (reference sequence). This CDR3 reads CASSAWGSGIDEQYF. Here the CDR3 DNA reads TGTGCCAGCAGCGCGTGGGGTAGCGGGATCGACGAGCAGTACTTC.

CDR3 nucleotide sequence: TGTGCCAGCAGCTCCGACAGGGGGCGCGGTGAGCAGTTCTTC. As protein: CASSSDRGRGEQFF. The V and J genes are TRBV11-3 and TRBJ2-1, with TRBD1 matching over 10 bases. The CDR3 is made up of 14 amino acids. V lost 4 bases, J lost 9 bases, and 6 bases stayed unmatched. CDR1 and CDR2 (germline): SGHNT, YENEEA.

This chain links TRBV6-6 with TRBJ2-3; no definite D call. This CDR3 has 12 amino acids. Trimming shortened V by 5 bases and J by 8 bases, and 11 bases separated the two germline ends. In germline, CDR1 is MNHNY, CDR2 SVGAGI (reference sequence). CDR3 region: CASSDGWGTQYF. The CDR3 DNA sequence: TGTGCCAGCAGTGACGGGTGGGGTACGCAGTATTTT.

This clone was counted ten times or more. The chain uses TRBV11-2 and TRBJ2-7; 8 bases align to TRBD1. CDR1 SGHAT and CDR2 FQNNGV come from the germline V gene. The ends lost 5 bases at V and 0 bases at J; junction bases unmatched: 6. This CDR3 contains 15 residues. The CDR3 region is CASSLNRGSSYEQYF. CDR3 bases: TGTGCCAGCAGCCTTAACAGGGGGAGCTCCTACGAGCAGTACTTC.

The V and J genes are TRBV7-2 and TRBJ2-7, with TRBD1 matching 9 bases. J was trimmed by 3 bases and V by 1 base; bases with no gene match: 7. Germline assignment: CDR1 SGHTA and CDR2 FQGNSA. CDR3 length equals 16 residues. The CDR3 loop is CASSLVGTGLDYEQYF. Written as DNA, the CDR3 is TGTGCCAGCAGCTTAGTAGGGACAGGGCTGGACTACGAGCAGTACTTC.